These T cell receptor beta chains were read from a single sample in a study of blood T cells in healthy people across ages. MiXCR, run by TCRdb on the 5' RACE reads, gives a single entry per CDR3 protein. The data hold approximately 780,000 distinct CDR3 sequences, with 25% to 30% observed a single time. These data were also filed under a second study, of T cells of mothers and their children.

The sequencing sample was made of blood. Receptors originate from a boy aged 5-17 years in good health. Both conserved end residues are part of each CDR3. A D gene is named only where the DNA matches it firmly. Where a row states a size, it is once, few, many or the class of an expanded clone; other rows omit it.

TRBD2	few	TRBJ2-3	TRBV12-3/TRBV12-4	TGTGCCAGCAGTTTATCCGGGACTAGCGGGGCGGATACGCAGTATTTT	CASSLSGTSGADTQYF
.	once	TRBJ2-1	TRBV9	TGTGCCAGCAGCCCACAATTGGCCTACAATGAGCAGTTCTTC	CASSPQLAYNEQFF
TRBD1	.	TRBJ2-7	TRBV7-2	TGTGCCAGCAGCCACCACAGGGGGAAGAGCTCCTACGAGCAGTACTTC	CASSHHRGKSSYEQYF
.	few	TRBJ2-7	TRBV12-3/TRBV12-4	TGTGCCAGCAGTTTTCGTCACGGACTGGGGGAGCAGTACTTC	CASSFRHGLGEQYF
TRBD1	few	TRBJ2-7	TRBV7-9	TGTGCCAGCAGCTTTGATACAGGGGTCTACGAGCAGTACTTC	CASSFDTGVYEQYF
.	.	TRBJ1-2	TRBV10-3	TGTGCCATCAGTGAGGGTGGCTGGCTTACTAATTATGGCTACACCTTC	CAISEGGWLTNYGYTF
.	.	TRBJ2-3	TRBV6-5	TGTGCCAGCAGTTACCAAGGGTTAGGGACCCGATCAGATACGCAGTATTTT	CASSYQGLGTRSDTQYF
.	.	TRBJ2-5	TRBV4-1	TGCGCCAGCAGCCCCGGACTAACCGCCGTCCAAGAGACCCAGTACTTC	CASSPGLTAVQETQYF
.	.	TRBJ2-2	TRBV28	TGTGCCAGCAGTCGGCGGACATCCCCGGTCACCGGGGAGCTGTTTTTT	CASSRRTSPVTGELFF
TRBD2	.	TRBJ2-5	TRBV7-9	TGTGCCAGCAGCTTATTAGTGACTAGCGGGGGGTACCAAGAGACCCAGTACTTC	CASSLLVTSGGYQETQYF
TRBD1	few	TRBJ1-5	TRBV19	TGTGCCAGTAGTACCACAGGGGCAGATCAGCCCCAGCATTTT	CASSTTGADQPQHF
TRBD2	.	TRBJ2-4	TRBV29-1	TGCAGCGTTTCTAGCGGGGGAAACATTCAGTACTTC	CSVSSGGNIQYF
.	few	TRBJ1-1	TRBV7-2	TGTGCCAGCAGCTTTACCCCGGGACCCGGAGGGACTGAAGCTTTCTTT	CASSFTPGPGGTEAFF
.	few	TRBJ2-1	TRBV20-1	TGCAGTGCTAGAGATAGACTAGTGAAGTACAATGAGCAGTTCTTC	CSARDRLVKYNEQFF
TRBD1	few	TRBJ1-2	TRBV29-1	TGCAGCGTTAGTGGGACAGGGACCCCGTATGGCTACACCTTC	CSVSGTGTPYGYTF
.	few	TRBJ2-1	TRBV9	TGTGCCAGCAGCGCAGCAGTTGGGCCCGGTGAGCAGTTCTTC	CASSAAVGPGEQFF
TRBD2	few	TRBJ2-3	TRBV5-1	TGCGCCAGCAGCTTAAATAAAAGGCTAGCGGAGAGGGGTGATACGCAGTATTTT	CASSLNKRLAERGDTQYF
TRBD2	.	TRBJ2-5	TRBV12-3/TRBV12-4	TGTGCCAGCAAAATTCTAGCGGAAGAGACCCAGTACTTC	CASKILAEETQYF
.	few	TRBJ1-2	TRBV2	TGTGCCAGCCAGGGGAAGACTAACTATGGCTACACCTTC	CASQGKTNYGYTF
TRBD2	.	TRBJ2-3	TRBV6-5	TGTGCCAGCAGAAGGACTAGCGGGGGTGGAGATACGCAGTATTTT	CASRRTSGGGDTQYF
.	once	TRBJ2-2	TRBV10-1	TGCGCCAGCAGTGCCAGGGTAAACACCGGGGAGCTGTTTTTT	CASSARVNTGELFF
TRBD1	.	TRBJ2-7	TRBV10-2	TGCGCCAGCAGTGAGTCCGGGACAGCGAGCTCCTACGAGCAGTACTTC	CASSESGTASSYEQYF
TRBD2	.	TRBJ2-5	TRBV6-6	TGTGCCAGCAACCCGGGACTAGCGGCAGAGACCCAGTACTTC	CASNPGLAAETQYF
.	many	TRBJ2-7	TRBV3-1	TGTGCCAGCAGCCTGGACGACGAGCAGTACTTC	CASSLDDEQYF
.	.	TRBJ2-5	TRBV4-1	TGCGCCAGCAGCCAAGTCGGCAGATTGGGGGAGACCCAATACTTC	CASSQVGRLGETQYF
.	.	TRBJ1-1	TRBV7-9	TGTGCCAGCAGCCGCTTCGCAGGGGAAACTGAAGCTTTCTTT	CASSRFAGETEAFF
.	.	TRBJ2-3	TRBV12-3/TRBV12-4	TGTGCCAGCAGTCTACGACTATTCCAGGGCACAGATACGCAGTATTTT	CASSLRLFQGTDTQYF
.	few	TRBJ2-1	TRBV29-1	TGCAGCGTAGAGGGGCCCAGCCTCTACAATGAGCAGTTCTTC	CSVEGPSLYNEQFF
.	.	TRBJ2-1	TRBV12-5	TGTGCTGGTGGTTTCTTTGCCTGGGGCAATGAGCAGTTCTTC	CAGGFFAWGNEQFF
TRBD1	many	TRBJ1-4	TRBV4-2	TGTGCCAGCAGCCATGACAGGGAGGAAAAACTGTTTTTT	CASSHDREEKLFF
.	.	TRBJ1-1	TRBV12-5	TGTGCTAGTGGTTTGGCCCCGGGGGGGAACACTGAAGCTTTCTTT	CASGLAPGGNTEAFF